The entry that follows covers one T cell receptor beta chain sequence. Enrolled through a virtual design, the participants were between roughly 18 and 100 years of age and came from around 25 US areas. Participants were placed into cohorts based on the clinical history they reported. The record originates from a study of blood T cell repertoires in COVID-19. Profiled with immunoSEQ multiplex PCR; TCRdb holds only in-frame clones, not every one. The sample has more than 300,000 clones; roughly 90% are singletons. The V end lost 6 bases, the J end lost 7 bases, and 19 bases lay between the germline ends. The CDR3 consists of 15 residues. Germline V CDR1 and CDR2: SGHTA, FQGTGA.

This chain joins TRBV7-3 and TRBJ1-5, with D unclear. The specimen sequenced was PBMCs or T cells enriched from blood (not recorded which). The TCR comes from a woman in her twenties or thirties who had recovered from COVID-19. The DNA of the CDR3 is TGTGCCAGCAGTTCTCGTAGCGGGAGCACACAGCCCCAGCATTTT. It codes for CASSSRSGSTQPQHF.